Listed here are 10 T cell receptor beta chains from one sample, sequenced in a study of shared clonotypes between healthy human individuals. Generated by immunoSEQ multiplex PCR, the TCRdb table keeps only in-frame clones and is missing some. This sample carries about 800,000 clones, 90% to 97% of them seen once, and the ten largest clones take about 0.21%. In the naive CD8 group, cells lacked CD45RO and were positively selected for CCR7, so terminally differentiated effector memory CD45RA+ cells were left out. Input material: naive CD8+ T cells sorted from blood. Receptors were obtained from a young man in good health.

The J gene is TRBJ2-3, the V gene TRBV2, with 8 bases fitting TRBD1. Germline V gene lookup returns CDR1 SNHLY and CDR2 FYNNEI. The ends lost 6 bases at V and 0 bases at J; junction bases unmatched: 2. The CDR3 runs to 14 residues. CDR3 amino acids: CASRGTGSTDTQYF. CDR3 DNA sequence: TGTGCCAGCAGAGGGACAGGTAGCACAGATACGCAGTATTTT.

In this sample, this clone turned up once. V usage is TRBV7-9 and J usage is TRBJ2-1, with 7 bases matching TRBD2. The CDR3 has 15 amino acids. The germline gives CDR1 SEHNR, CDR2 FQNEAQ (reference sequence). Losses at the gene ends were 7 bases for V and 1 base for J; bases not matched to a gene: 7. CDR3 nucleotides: TGTGCCAGCAACTACGCGGGAGTGTCCTACAATGAGCAGTTCTTC. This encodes CASNYAGVSYNEQFF.

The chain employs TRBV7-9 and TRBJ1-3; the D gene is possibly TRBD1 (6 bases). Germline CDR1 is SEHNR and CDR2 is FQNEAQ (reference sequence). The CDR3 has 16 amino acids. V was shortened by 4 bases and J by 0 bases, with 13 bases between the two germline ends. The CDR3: CASSSPDSPSGNTIYF. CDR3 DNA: TGTGCCAGCAGCTCTCCGGACAGCCCCTCTGGAAACACCATATATTTT.

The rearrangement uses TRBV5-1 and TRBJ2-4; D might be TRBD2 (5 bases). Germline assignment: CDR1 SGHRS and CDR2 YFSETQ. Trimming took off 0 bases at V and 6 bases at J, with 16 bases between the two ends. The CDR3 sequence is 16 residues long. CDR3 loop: CASSLVGSPEGNIQYF. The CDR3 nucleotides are TGCGCCAGCAGCTTGGTGGGATCCCCAGAGGGAAACATTCAGTACTTC.

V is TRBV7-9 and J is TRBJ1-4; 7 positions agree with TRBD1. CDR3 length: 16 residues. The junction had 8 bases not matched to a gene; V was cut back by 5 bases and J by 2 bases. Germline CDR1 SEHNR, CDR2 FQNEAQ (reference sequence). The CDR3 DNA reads TGTGCCAGCAGCGCCCAGGGGGTGTCTACTAATGAAAAACTGTTTTTT. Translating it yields CASSAQGVSTNEKLFF.

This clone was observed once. The CDR3 coding sequence is TGTGCCAGCAGACGGACTAGCGAGGCCTACGAGCAGTACTTC. Translation: CASRRTSEAYEQYF. The genes are TRBV28 and TRBJ2-7; 9 bases agree with TRBD2. The CDR3 sequence is 14 residues long. The J segment lost 2 bases and the V segment lost 6 bases, leaving 5 bases of the junction unmatched. Germline CDR1 is MDHEN and CDR2 is SYDVKM.

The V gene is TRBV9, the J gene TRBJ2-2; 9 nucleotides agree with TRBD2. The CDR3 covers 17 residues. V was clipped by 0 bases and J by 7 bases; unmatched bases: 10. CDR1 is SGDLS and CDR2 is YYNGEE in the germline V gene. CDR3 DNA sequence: TGTGCCAGCAGCGTAGCTGTAGCGGGAGAGGACCACGGGGAGCTGTTTTTT. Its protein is CASSVAVAGEDHGELFF.

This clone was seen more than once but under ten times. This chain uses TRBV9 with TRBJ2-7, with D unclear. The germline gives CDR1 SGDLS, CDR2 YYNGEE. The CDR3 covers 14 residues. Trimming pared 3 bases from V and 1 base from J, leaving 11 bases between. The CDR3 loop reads CASSEAGPSYEQYF. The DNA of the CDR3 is TGTGCCAGCAGCGAGGCCGGGCCGTCCTACGAGCAGTACTTC.

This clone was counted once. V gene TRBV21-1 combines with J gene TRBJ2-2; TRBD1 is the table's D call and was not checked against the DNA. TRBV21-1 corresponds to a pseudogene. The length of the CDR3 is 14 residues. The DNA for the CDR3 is TGTGCCAGCAGCAAATACAGGGGGACCGGGGAGCTGTTTTTT. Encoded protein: CASSKYRGTGELFF.

The CDR3 protein is CASSLGYGAGELFF. CDR3 in DNA: TGCGCCAGCAGCTTGGGTTATGGGGCCGGGGAGCTGTTTTTT. The chain links TRBV5-1 to TRBJ2-2; D remains unclear. CDR1 and CDR2 from the germline V gene are SGHRS and YFSETQ. The CDR3 totals 14 residues. Trimming removed 0 bases at V and 6 bases at J, with 9 bases between.